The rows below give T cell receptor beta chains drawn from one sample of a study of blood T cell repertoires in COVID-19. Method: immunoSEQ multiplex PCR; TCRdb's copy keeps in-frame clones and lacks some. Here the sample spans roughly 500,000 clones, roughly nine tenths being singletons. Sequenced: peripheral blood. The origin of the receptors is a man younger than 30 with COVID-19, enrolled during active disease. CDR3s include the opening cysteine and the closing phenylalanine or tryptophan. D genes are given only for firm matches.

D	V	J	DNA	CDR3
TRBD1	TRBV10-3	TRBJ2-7	TGTGCCATCAGTGTGGCGCGACAGACAGGGCCAAGCTCCTACGAGCAGTACTTC	CAISVARQTGPSSYEQYF
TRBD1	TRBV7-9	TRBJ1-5	TGTGCCAGCAGCTTTTGGACAGGCGAAAGCAATCAGCCCCAGCATTTT	CASSFWTGESNQPQHF
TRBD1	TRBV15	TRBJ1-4	TGTGCCACCAGCAGAGATTCAGGGGGTCACGAAAAACTGTTTTTT	CATSRDSGGHEKLFF
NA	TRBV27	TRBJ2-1	TGTGCCAGCAGCCGGGAGAGTGAGCAGTTCTTC	CASSRESEQFF
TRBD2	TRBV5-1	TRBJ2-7	TGCGCCAGCACCCGAGGGACTAGCGGGAGTTTGGACGGCGAGCAGTACTTC	CASTRGTSGSLDGEQYF
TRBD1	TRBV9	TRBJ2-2	TGTGCCAGCAGCGTTAAGCCGGGACAGGGGGCCGGGGAGCTGTTTTTT	CASSVKPGQGAGELFF
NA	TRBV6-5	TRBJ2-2	TGTGCCAGCAGTTACTCGACTTCTTACACCGGGGAGCTGTTTTTT	CASSYSTSYTGELFF
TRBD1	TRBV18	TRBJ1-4	TGTGCCAGCTCACGGGACAGCGAAAAACTGTTTTTT	CASSRDSEKLFF
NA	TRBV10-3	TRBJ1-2	TGTGCCATCAGTGGGGGAGGCAACTATGGCTACACCTTC	CAISGGGNYGYTF
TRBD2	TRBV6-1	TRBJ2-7	TGTGCCAGCAGTGAAAGCCCAGCGGGAGCACTCTACGAGCAGTACTTC	CASSESPAGALYEQYF
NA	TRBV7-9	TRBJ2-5	TGTGCCAGCAGCCCCACACTGGTTAGCGGACAAGAGACCCAGTACTTC	CASSPTLVSGQETQYF
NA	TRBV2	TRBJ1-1	TGTGCCAGCAGTGAAGGACAGGCTAACACTGAAGCTTTCTTT	CASSEGQANTEAFF
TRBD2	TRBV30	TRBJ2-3	TGTGCCTGGAGATCTAGCGGGACCAACACAGATACGCAGTATTTT	CAWRSSGTNTDTQYF
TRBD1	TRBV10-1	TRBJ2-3	TGCGCCAGCAGTGAGGTGACAGGGTCCCTCACAGATACGCAGTATTTT	CASSEVTGSLTDTQYF
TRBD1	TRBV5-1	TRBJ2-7	TGCGCCAGCAGCTTACACAGGGACAGAGACATAGTCTACGAGCAGTACTTC	CASSLHRDRDIVYEQYF
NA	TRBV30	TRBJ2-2	TGTGCCTGGAGGGAGTACGCGAACACCGGGGAGCTGTTTTTT	CAWREYANTGELFF
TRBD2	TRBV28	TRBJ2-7	TGTGCCAGCCGTAATTTAGCGGGAGGCAGCAGCGAGCAGTACTTC	CASRNLAGGSSEQYF
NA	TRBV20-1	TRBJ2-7	TGCAGCCAGACCCGAGGCGAGCAGTACTTC	CSQTRGEQYF
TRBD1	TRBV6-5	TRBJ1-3	TGTGCCAGCAGTTACTACAGGGGAGGCGAGGGAAACACCATATATTTT	CASSYYRGGEGNTIYF
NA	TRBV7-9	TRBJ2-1	TGTGCCAGCAGCTTAATAAGGAGCTCCTACAATGAGCAGTTCTTC	CASSLIRSSYNEQFF
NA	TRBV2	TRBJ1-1	TGTGCCAGCAGCTCGGGGTTTGGCAAAATGAACACTGAAGCTTTCTTT	CASSSGFGKMNTEAFF
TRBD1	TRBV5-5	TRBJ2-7	TGTGCCAGCAGCTTATATGGTGACAGGGGCGACGAGCAGTACTTC	CASSLYGDRGDEQYF
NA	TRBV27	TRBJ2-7	TGTGCCAGCAGTTTGTTTAGCTCCTACGAGCAGTACTTC	CASSLFSSYEQYF